One sample yielded the 3 T cell receptor beta chains listed below, sequenced in a study of cytotoxic CD8 clonotypes in ibrutinib-treated CLL. Clones were sequenced by immunoSEQ multiplex PCR, and TCRdb holds only the in-frame ones, with some missing. The sample includes 300,000 or so clones, about 64% of them seen just once. This sample comprised PBMCs, obtained after 36 months of ibrutinib treatment. The receptors were gathered from a human donor with chronic lymphocytic leukemia.

The chain is built from TRBV6-5 and TRBJ2-7; 7 bases fit TRBD1. J was trimmed by 6 bases and V by 5 bases; bases with no gene match: 7. The CDR3 has 13 residues. Germline CDR1 MNHEY, CDR2 SVGAGI. CDR3 region: CASSSRQGSEQYF. In nucleotides, the CDR3 is TGTGCCAGCAGTAGCCGACAGGGTTCCGAGCAGTACTTC.

The rearrangement uses TRBV9 and TRBJ2-2; TRBD2 agrees at 15 bases. Germline V CDR1 and CDR2: SGDLS, YYNGEE. Trimming took 0 bases from V and 7 from J; bases not matched to a gene: 4. The CDR3 runs 17 residues. The CDR3, as DNA: TGTGCCAGCAGCGTAGCTGGACTAGCGGGAGGGCTCGGGGAGCTGTTTTTT. Residues: CASSVAGLAGGLGELFF.

In its sample, this clone was seen a few times. The chain recombines TRBV2 with TRBJ2-1; 10 bases map to TRBD2. This CDR3 contains 17 residues. Germline V gives CDR1 SNHLY, CDR2 FYNNEI. The trim removed 6 bases at V and 0 bases at J, leaving 8 bases unmatched. The CDR3 is CASRKREGISSYNEQFF. DNA of the CDR3: TGTGCCAGCAGAAAGCGGGAGGGCATCAGCTCCTACAATGAGCAGTTCTTC.